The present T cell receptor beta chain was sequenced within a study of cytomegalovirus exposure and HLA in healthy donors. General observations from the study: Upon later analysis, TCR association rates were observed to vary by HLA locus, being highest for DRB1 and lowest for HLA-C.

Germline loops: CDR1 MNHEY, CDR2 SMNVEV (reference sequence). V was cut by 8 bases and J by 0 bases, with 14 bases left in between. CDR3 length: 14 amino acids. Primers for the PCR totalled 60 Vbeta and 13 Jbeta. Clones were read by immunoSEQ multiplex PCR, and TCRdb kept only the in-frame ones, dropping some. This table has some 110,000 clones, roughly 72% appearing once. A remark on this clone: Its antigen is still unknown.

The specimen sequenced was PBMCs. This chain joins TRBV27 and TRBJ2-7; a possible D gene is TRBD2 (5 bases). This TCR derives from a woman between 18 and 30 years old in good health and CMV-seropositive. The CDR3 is CASSDYPSSYEQYF. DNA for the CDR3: TGTGCCAGCTCCGACTACCCGAGCTCCTACGAGCAGTACTTC.